The T cell receptor beta chain under discussion was sequenced for a study of T-cell memory formation after mild COVID-19. For the study at large: Across donors, TCR clusters were largely donor specific. Whole-study results and caveats: Later expanders leaned toward CD4+, whereas clones contracting from day 15 to 85 were balanced CD4/CD8. Cross-reactive memory seemingly joined, as some responding clones were found in pre-infection memory. CD4+ clones that contracted lay mainly in CM and EM; CD8+ ones lay in EMRA.

This CDR3 has 13 residues. Germline V CDR1 and CDR2: SNHLY, FYNNEI. V was shortened by 3 bases and J by 2 bases, with 8 bases between the two germline ends. A single record per CDR3 protein comes from TCRdb applying MiXCR to the 5' RACE reads. The sample carries nearly 40,000 distinct CDR3 sequences, 6.1% recorded once. This clonotype occurred a few times. Its specificity is not known. This clonotype was sampled from an adult who had mild COVID-19 (a few samples of this study predate the infection). Cell type and time point are not known. Sequences were obtained from PBMCs or a T cell subset sorted from them (not recorded which). This chain links TRBV2 with TRBJ2-7; D is undetermined. In nucleotides, the CDR3 is TGTGCCAGCAGTGACCGGGTTCCCTACGAGCAGTACTTC. It encodes CASSDRVPYEQYF.